The present T cell receptor (beta chain) was sequenced within a study of T-cell memory formation after mild COVID-19. Details on this clonotype: Its antigen is undetermined.

Study findings and constraints: Memory from before infection featured some responding clones, which suggests cross-reactive memory joined. CD8+ contracting clones occupied EMRA, while CD4+ ones occupied mainly CM and EM.

TCR alpha and TCR beta cDNA libraries with sample barcodes and UMIs came from 5'RACE using constant-segment primers. MiXCR, run by TCRdb on the 5' RACE reads, gives a single entry per CDR3 protein. This table holds 130,000 to 150,000 distinct CDR3 sequences, 19% found once. The receptor comes from an adult woman who had mild COVID-19 (a few samples of this study predate the infection). Cell type and time point are not known. The specimen was PBMCs or a T cell subset sorted from them (not recorded which).

In DNA, the CDR3 is TGCGCCAGCAGCCAAAGCCGGGACTGGGGCACAGATACGCAGTATTTT. Its translation is CASSQSRDWGTDTQYF. The V and J genes are TRBV4-1 and TRBJ2-3; TRBD2 is a possible D gene (6 bases). CDR1 MGHRA and CDR2 YSYEKL come from the germline V gene. The CDR3 length is 16 residues. Trimming stripped 2 bases from V and 1 base from J, with 13 bases between.